This T cell receptor beta chain was captured by sequencing in a study of identifying expanded T cells in peripheral blood. Assay used: immunoSEQ multiplex PCR; TCRdb lists only in-frame clones, some missing. The table lists about 85,000 clones, roughly 90% of them singletons. V was shortened by 6 bases and J by 4 bases, with 15 bases between the two germline ends. The CDR3 is made up of 15 amino acids. Germline V gene sequence: CDR1 SGHVS, CDR2 FQNEAQ. This sequence was found in a person aged 18-70 years in good health. Source material: blood. The chain combines TRBV7-8 with TRBJ1-4, with D unresolved. The CDR3 sequence: CASSFSRLGNEKLFF. In nucleotides, the CDR3 is TGTGCCAGCAGTTTTAGCCGTTTGGGTAATGAAAAACTGTTTTTT.